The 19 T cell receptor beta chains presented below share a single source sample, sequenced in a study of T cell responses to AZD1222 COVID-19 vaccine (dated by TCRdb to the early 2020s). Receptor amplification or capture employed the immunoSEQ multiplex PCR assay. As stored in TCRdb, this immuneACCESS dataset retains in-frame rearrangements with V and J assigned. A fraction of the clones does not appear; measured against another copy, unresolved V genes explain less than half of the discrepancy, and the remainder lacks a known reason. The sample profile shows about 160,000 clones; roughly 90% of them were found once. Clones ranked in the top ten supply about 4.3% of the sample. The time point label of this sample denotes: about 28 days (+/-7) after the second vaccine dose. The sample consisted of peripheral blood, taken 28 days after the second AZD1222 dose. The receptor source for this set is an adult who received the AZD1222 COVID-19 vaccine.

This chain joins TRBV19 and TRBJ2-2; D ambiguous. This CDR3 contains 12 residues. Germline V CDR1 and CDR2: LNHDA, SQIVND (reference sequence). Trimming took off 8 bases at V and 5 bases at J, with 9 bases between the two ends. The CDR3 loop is CASSAGTGELFF. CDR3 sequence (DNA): TGTGCCAGTTCCGCCGGGACCGGGGAGCTGTTTTTT.

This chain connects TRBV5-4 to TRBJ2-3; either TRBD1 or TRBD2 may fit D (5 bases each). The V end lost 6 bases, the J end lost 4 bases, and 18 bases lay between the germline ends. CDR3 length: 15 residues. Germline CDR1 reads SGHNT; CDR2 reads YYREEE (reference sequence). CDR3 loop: CASTLEGSASDTQYF. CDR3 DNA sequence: TGTGCCAGCACCCTAGAGGGGTCGGCCTCAGATACGCAGTATTTT.

The CDR3 reads CASSPGGGIVYGYTF. The DNA of the CDR3 is TGCGCCAGCAGCCCGGGTGGGGGAATCGTCTATGGCTACACCTTC. The genes are TRBV4-1 and TRBJ1-2, with a weak D call TRBD1 (5 bases). CDR1 and CDR2 from the germline V gene are MGHRA and YSYEKL. V lost 4 bases and J lost 4, with 16 bases in between. The CDR3 contains 15 residues.

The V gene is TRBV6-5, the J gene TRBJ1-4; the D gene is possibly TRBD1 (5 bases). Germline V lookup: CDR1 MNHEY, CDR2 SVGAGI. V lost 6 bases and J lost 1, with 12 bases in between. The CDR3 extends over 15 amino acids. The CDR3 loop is CASSRGGGTNEKLFF. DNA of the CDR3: TGTGCCAGCAGCCGTGGGGGGGGAACTAATGAAAAACTGTTTTTT.

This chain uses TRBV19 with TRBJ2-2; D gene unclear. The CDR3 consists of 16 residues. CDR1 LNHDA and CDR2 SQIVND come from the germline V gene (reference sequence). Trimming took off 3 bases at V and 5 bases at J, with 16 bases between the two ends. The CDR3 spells CASSILPLVGTGELFF. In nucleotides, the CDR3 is TGTGCCAGTAGTATTTTGCCCCTGGTTGGTACCGGGGAGCTGTTTTTT.

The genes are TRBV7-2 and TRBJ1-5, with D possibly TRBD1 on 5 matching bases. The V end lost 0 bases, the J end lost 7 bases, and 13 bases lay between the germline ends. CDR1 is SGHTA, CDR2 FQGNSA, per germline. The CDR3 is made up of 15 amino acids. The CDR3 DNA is TGTGCCAGCAGCTTAGCCAGGCTGAGGGGACAGCCCCAGCATTTT. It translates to CASSLARLRGQPQHF. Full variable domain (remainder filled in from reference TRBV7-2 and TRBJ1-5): GAGVSQSPSNKVTEKGKDVELRCDPISGHTALYWYRQSLGQGLEFLIYFQGNSAPDKSGLPSDRFSAERTGGSVSTLTIQRTQQEDSAVYLCASSLARLRGQPQHFGDGTRLSIL.

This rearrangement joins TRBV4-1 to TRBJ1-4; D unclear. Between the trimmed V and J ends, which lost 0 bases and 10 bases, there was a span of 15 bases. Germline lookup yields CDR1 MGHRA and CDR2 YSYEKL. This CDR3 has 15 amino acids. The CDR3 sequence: CASSQEAAGPRKLFF. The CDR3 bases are TGCGCCAGCAGCCAAGAGGCCGCAGGTCCCCGAAAACTGTTTTTT.

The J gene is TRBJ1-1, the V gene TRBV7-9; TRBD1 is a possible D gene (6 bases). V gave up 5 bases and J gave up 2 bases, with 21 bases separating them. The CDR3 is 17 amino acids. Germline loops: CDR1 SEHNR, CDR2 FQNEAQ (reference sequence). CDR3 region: CASSPHGGRTPNTEAFF. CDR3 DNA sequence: TGTGCCAGCAGCCCGCACGGGGGGCGAACCCCCAACACTGAAGCTTTCTTT.

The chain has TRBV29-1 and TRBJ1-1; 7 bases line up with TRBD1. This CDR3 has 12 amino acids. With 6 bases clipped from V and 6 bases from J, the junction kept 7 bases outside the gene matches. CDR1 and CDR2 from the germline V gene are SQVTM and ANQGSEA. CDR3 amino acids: CSVTGAEAEAFF. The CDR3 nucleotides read TGCAGCGTCACAGGGGCCGAGGCTGAAGCTTTCTTT.

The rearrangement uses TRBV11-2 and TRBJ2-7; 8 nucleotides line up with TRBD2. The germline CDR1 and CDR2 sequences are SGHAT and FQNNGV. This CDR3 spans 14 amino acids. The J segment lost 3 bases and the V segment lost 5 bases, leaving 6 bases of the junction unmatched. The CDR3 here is CASSPRGGYYEQYF. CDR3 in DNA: TGTGCCAGCAGCCCCCGGGGGGGTTACTACGAGCAGTACTTC.

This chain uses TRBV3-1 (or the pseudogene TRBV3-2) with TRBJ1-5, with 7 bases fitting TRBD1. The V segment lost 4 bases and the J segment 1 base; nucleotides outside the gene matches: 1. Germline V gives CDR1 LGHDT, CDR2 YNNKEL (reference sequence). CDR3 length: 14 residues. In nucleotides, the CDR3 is TGTGCCAGCAGCCGGACAGGCAGCAATCAGCCCCAGCATTTT. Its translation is CASSRTGSNQPQHF.

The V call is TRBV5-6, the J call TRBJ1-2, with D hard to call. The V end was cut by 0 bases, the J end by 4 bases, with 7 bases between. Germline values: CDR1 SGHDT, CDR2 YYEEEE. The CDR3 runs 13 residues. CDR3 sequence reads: CASSLDGLYGYTF. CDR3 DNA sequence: TGTGCCAGCAGCTTGGACGGACTCTATGGCTACACCTTC. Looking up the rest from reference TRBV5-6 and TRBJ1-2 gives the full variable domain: DAGVTQSPTHLIKTRGQQVTLRCSPKSGHDTVSWYQQALGQGPQFIFQYYEEEERQRGNFPDRFSGHQFPNYSSELNVNALLLGDSALYLCASSLDGLYGYTFGSGTRLTVV.

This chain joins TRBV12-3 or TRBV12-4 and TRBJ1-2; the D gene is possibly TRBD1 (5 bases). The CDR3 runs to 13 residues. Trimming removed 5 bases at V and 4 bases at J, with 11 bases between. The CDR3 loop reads CASSPQGSYGYTF. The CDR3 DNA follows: TGTGCCAGCAGTCCCCAGGGTTCCTATGGCTACACCTTC.

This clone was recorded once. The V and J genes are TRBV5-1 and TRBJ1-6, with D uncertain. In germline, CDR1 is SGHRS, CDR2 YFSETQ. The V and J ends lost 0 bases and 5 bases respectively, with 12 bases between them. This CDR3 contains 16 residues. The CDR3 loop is CASSLEAGENNSPLHF. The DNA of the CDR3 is TGCGCCAGCAGCTTGGAGGCAGGAGAGAATAATTCACCCCTCCACTTT. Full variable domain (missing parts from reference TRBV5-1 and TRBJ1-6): KAGVTQTPRYLIKTRGQQVTLSCSPISGHRSVSWYQQTPGQGLQFLFEYFSETQRNKGNFPGRFSGRQFSNSRSEMNVSTLELGDSALYLCASSLEAGENNSPLHFGNGTRLTVT.

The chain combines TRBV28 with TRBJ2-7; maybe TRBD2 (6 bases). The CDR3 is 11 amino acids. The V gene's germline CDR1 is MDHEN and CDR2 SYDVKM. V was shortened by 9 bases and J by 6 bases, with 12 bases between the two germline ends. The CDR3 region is CASGGLLEQYF. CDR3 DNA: TGTGCCAGTGGGGGGTTGCTCGAGCAGTACTTC.

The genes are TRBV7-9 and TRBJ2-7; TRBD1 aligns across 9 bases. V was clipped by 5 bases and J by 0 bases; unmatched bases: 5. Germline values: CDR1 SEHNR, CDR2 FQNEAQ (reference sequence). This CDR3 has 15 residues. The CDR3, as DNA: TGTGCCAGCAGCATAGGACAGGGGATCTCCTACGAGCAGTACTTC. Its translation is CASSIGQGISYEQYF.

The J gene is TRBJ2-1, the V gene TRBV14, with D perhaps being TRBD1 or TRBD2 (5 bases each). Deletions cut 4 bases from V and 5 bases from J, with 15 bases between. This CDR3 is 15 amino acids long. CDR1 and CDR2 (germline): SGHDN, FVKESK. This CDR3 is CASSLLVGVDNEQFF. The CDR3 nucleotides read TGTGCCAGCAGCCTACTAGTGGGGGTAGACAATGAGCAGTTCTTC.

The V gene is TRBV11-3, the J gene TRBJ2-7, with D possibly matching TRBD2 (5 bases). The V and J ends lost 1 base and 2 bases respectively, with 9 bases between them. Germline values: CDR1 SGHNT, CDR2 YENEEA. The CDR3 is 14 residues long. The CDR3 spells CASSLGNGAYEQYF. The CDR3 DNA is TGTGCCAGCAGCTTAGGGAACGGGGCCTACGAGCAGTACTTC. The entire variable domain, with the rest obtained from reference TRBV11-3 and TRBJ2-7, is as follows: EAGVVQSPRYKIIEKKQPVAFWCNPISGHNTLYWYLQNLGQGPELLIRYENEEAVDDSQLPKDRFSAERLKGVDSTLKIQPAELGDSAVYLCASSLGNGAYEQYFGPGTRLTVT.

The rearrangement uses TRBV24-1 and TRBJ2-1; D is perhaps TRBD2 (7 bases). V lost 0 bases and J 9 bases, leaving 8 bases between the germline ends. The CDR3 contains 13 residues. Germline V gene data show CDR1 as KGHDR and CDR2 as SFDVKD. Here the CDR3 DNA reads TGTGCCACCAGTGATTTGCGGGGGGCTGAGCAGTTCTTC. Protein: CATSDLRGAEQFF.